What follows are 17 T cell receptor beta chains derived from one specimen sequenced in a study of control samples from healthy donors and cancer patients. The method was immunoSEQ multiplex PCR; TCRdb's version includes in-frame clones alone and lacks a portion of them. The profile shows roughly 170,000 clones, approximately 95% of them singletons. The specimen sequenced was blood. Every receptor here comes from a man aged 18 to 35 in good health.

The chain joins TRBV27 to TRBJ2-4, with a tentative D call TRBD2 (6 bases). This CDR3 spans 15 amino acids. V lost 2 bases to trimming and J lost 9 bases, with 17 bases between them. Per the germline V gene, CDR1 is MNHEY and CDR2 is SMNVEV (reference sequence). CDR3 nucleotides: TGTGCCAGCAGTTTAAAGTCGGGGGTTGTGGGCATTCAGTACTTC. Residues: CASSLKSGVVGIQYF.

The chain couples TRBV7-9 to TRBJ1-3; D is possibly TRBD1 (5 bases). Germline lookup yields CDR1 SEHNR and CDR2 FQNEAQ (reference sequence). The length of the CDR3 is 14 residues. Trimming left V 1 base short and J 7 bases short, with 11 bases between. The CDR3 sequence: CASSLEGVSNTIYF. CDR3 coding DNA: TGTGCCAGCAGCTTAGAAGGGGTGTCGAACACCATATATTTT.

The V gene is TRBV18, the J gene TRBJ1-4, with 8 positions matching TRBD1. The V and J ends lost 3 bases and 8 bases, in that order; junction bases with no gene match: 5. CDR1 and CDR2 from the germline V gene are KGHSH and LQKENI. The CDR3 loop spans 14 amino acids. The CDR3, as DNA: TGTGCCAGCTCACCGACAGGGGAACGAGAAAAACTGTTTTTT. Translation: CASSPTGEREKLFF. Drawing the rest from reference TRBV18 and TRBJ1-4, the complete variable domain is NAGVMQNPRHLVRRRGQEARLRCSPMKGHSHVYWYRQLPEEGLKFMVYLQKENIIDESGMPKERFSAEFPKEGPSILRIQQVVRGDSAAYFCASSPTGEREKLFFGSGTQLSVL.

This chain links TRBV6-5 with TRBJ2-5; 7 bases align to TRBD1. Trimming at V came to 2 bases and at J to 5 bases, leaving 5 bases not matched to a gene. The CDR3 sequence is 14 residues long. CDR1 and CDR2 (germline): MNHEY, SVGAGI. The CDR3 spells CASSYTRGLETQYF. CDR3 DNA: TGTGCCAGCAGTTACACGAGGGGGCTTGAGACCCAGTACTTC.

This chain uses TRBV7-2 with TRBJ2-3, with 14 bases identical to TRBD2. The CDR3 extends over 19 amino acids. Germline assignment: CDR1 SGHTA and CDR2 FQGNSA. Trimming cost V 5 bases and J 2 bases; bases outside gene matches: 12. CDR3 amino acids: CASSALGLAGAGNTDTQYF. The DNA of the CDR3 is TGTGCCAGCAGCGCACTGGGACTAGCGGGGGCCGGAAACACAGATACGCAGTATTTT.

The genes are TRBV25-1 and TRBJ1-2; D ambiguous. CDR1 is MGHDK and CDR2 is SYGVNS in the germline V gene. The CDR3 runs to 12 residues. Trimming left V 1 base short and J 8 bases short, with 8 bases between. CDR3 DNA sequence: TGTGCCAGCAGTGAATCCGAAGCCGGCTACACCTTC. Translation: CASSESEAGYTF.

This chain joins TRBV28 and TRBJ1-1; TRBD1 aligns across 11 bases. The CDR3 contains 17 residues. Germline CDR1 and CDR2: MDHEN and SYDVKM. Losses at the gene ends were 5 bases for V and 2 bases for J; bases not matched to a gene: 10. Here the CDR3 reads CASSDGQGAFRNTEAFF. The CDR3 DNA is TGTGCCAGCAGTGACGGACAGGGGGCCTTTAGAAACACTGAAGCTTTCTTT.

The genes are TRBV6-4 and TRBJ2-1; weak D call: TRBD2 (5 bases). V dropped 6 bases and J dropped 2 bases, with 14 bases sitting between them. The CDR3 loop spans 15 amino acids. The germline gives CDR1 MRHNA, CDR2 SNTAGT. DNA for the CDR3: TGTGCCAGCAGCGCGGGTAGGGTCCCCTACAATGAGCAGTTCTTC. It translates to CASSAGRVPYNEQFF.

The V gene is TRBV7-2, the J gene TRBJ2-1; 10 bases fit TRBD1. This CDR3 comprises 15 residues. Germline V lookup: CDR1 SGHTA, CDR2 FQGNSA. Unmatched junction bases numbered 3, after V lost 2 bases and J lost 5 bases. CDR3 bases: TGTGCCAGCAGCTTATGGGGGACAGGGGACAATGAGCAGTTCTTC. The encoded protein is CASSLWGTGDNEQFF.

This clone appeared a single time. The J gene is TRBJ1-1, the V gene TRBV4-1, with a weak D call TRBD1 (5 bases). Germline CDR1 is MGHRA and CDR2 is YSYEKL. This CDR3 is built from 19 residues. Trimming left V 0 bases short and J 1 base short, with 21 bases between. The CDR3 coding sequence is TGCGCCAGCAGCCAAGAATTGAGCAGGGTGAGGGATGGGAACACTGAAGCTTTCTTT. It specifies CASSQELSRVRDGNTEAFF.

The chain recombines TRBV18 with TRBJ2-1; D not certain. The CDR3 has 14 amino acids. V lost 0 bases, J lost 9 bases, and 12 bases lay in between. The germline V gene has CDR1 KGHSH and CDR2 LQKENI. CDR3 DNA: TGTGCCAGCTCACCACCGTTCACCCTCAGTGAGCAGTTCTTC. It translates to CASSPPFTLSEQFF.

The DNA of the CDR3 is TGTGCCAGCACACCCTCAGGAGTCTCTGGGGCCAACGTCCTGACTTTC. Protein sequence: CASTPSGVSGANVLTF. V and J are TRBV6-6 and TRBJ2-6; D ambiguous. Germline CDR1 is MNHNY and CDR2 is SVGAGI (reference sequence). The CDR3 is 16 residues long. Trimming cost V 7 bases and J 0 bases, with 13 bases left between them.

Here the CDR3 reads CASSEDRAIYGYTF. The CDR3 nucleotides are TGTGCCAGCAGTGAAGACAGGGCTATCTATGGCTACACCTTC. The chain combines TRBV2 with TRBJ1-2; D might be TRBD1 (6 bases). This CDR3 is 14 amino acids long. The V end lost 1 base, the J end lost 4 bases, and 10 bases lay between the germline ends. Germline assignment: CDR1 SNHLY and CDR2 FYNNEI.

This clone has a handful of counts. V usage is TRBV6-4 and J usage is TRBJ1-6; D might be TRBD1 (5 bases). Trimming pared 4 bases from V and 10 bases from J, leaving 11 bases between. Germline CDR1 reads MRHNA; CDR2 reads SNTAGT. The CDR3 has 13 residues. CDR3 loop: CASSVSQGSPLHF. For the CDR3, the DNA is TGTGCCAGCAGTGTCTCCCAGGGCTCACCCCTCCACTTT.

This clone came up a few times. The CDR3 loop reads CASSPSVDYGYTF. The CDR3 DNA reads as TGCGCCAGCAGCCCCAGCGTCGACTATGGCTACACCTTC. The rearrangement links TRBV10-1 to TRBJ1-2; D gene uncertain. This CDR3 comprises 13 residues. CDR1 and CDR2 from the germline V gene are WNHNN and SYGVQD (reference sequence). V was clipped by 6 bases and J by 3 bases, with 11 bases between them.

J is TRBJ2-3 and V is TRBV7-9; maybe TRBD2 (5 bases). The CDR3 loop spans 13 amino acids. Germline V gene data show CDR1 as SEHNR and CDR2 as FQNEAQ (reference sequence). The germline V and J ends were trimmed by 5 bases and 8 bases, with 14 bases remaining between them. The CDR3 sequence: CASSLNPRGTQYF. The CDR3 nucleotides are TGTGCCAGCAGCCTGAACCCACGGGGTACGCAGTATTTT.

V is TRBV28 and J is TRBJ1-5, with TRBD1 matching 7 bases. Germline CDR1 MDHEN, CDR2 SYDVKM. Losses at the gene ends were 5 bases for V and 9 bases for J; bases not matched to a gene: 13. This CDR3 has 15 amino acids. The CDR3 nucleotides are TGTGCCAGCAGTCAGATGACCTTTCCAGGGGGGCCCCAGCATTTT. Its translation is CASSQMTFPGGPQHF.